What follows describes a single T cell receptor beta chain. Trimming pared 3 bases from V and 8 bases from J, leaving 22 bases between. The CDR3 totals 17 residues. The germline V gene encodes CDR1 LGHNA and CDR2 YNFKEQ. The sample is drawn from a study of blood T cell repertoires in COVID-19. Overall study: Both acute and convalescent COVID-19 samples were obtained from the United States, Italy and Spain.

How the authors handled the data: Quantification of nucleated cells was approximated via reference gene primer amplification. Data came from immunoSEQ multiplex PCR; TCRdb stores just in-frame clones and leaves some out. V, J and clone size are taken as reported in that table, and D and trimming were inferred from the DNA itself. The sample shows 300,000 to 450,000 clones, roughly 77% of them seen only once. The TCR comes from a human donor with acute or convalescent COVID-19. The donor label of this sample is uncertain. The chain recombines TRBV4-2 with TRBJ1-4; no reliable D call. The specimen sequenced was peripheral blood. CDR3 DNA sequence: TGTGCCAGCAGCCAGGTACCGTTTCGGGAGTGGGGAGAAAAACTGTTTTTT. Protein sequence: CASSQVPFREWGEKLFF.